This section outlines one TCR beta chain sequence together with its context. This clonotype occurred many times. The antigen it binds to is not known. Per-nucleotide qualities are absent, and no much larger clonotype sits a single base away. CDR1 is given as SGHVS and CDR2 as FQNEAQ, both from the germline V gene. From the cysteine up to the phenylalanine, the CDR3 has a length of 16 residues. Only the CDR3 part of the read is kept: 48 bases, read in frame from the first base. V lost 2 bases and J lost 3 bases; the stretch between them is 14 bases long. Libraries were built with multiplex PCR. The data were produced on an Illumina HiSeq 4000. iRepertoire HTBI primers and Arm-PCR amplification of CDR3 regions were used to construct TCR beta libraries. Before sequencing, the PCR products went through gel purification. For the original study's pipeline: Gene usage analysis of CDR3 amino acid clonotypes used the approximately 62 TRBV and about 13 TRBJ segments found across samples. Filtered high-quality paired reads were merged into contigs using COPE and FqMerger. BLAST was used to align contigs to IMGT TRBV, TRBD and TRBJ reference genes, and CDR3 was defined according to IMGT. Highly expanded clones were defined as clonotypes with a frequency above 0.1%. Repertoire diversity was measured by Shannon entropy, and V-J evenness by the Gini coefficient. Public clonotypes were defined as clonotypes shared by more than one individual. The public sequencing data were trimmed at Q25 with fastp and processed into clonotypes with MiXCR by TCRdb, which kept only in-frame beta chains. Each entry merges the rows of one CDR3 protein and shows their most common DNA and genes. The V and J calls come from TCRdb's annotation, not from the publication. Within this sample are hundreds of thousands of distinct CDR3 sequences, with around 15% of them counted one time only. About 17% of the sample comes from the top ten.

This record belongs to a study of regulatory T cells in long-lasting Graves disease (TCRdb year 2021). With regard to the full study: Antithyroid drugs had been taken for less than 3 months by newly diagnosed Graves' disease patients. Persistent Graves' disease patients were compared with newly diagnosed Graves' disease patients by peripheral blood TCR sequencing and RNA sequencing. The study took place in China and was registered as a clinical trial. A total of some 35 samples underwent TCR sequencing, from about 13 patients with persistent Graves' disease and 20 patients with newly diagnosed Graves' disease. Paper-wide results and their limitations: Only peripheral blood was studied, because thyroid tissue, the primary lesion, was inaccessible. Compared with newly diagnosed patients, patients with persistent Graves' disease had lower TCR Shannon entropy and fewer highly expanded clones, which suggests clonal expansion. As a limitation, the authors acknowledged that the small sample size may reduce accuracy. Persistent disease showed preferential use of TRBV28, TRBJ1-2 and TRBJ2-5, whereas newly diagnosed disease favored TRBV20-1 and TRBJ2-1. Persistent patients shared more public clonotypes among themselves (around 2,800) than newly diagnosed patients did (over 900). Sequencing and analysis were restricted to the TCR beta chain.

In light of the paper, this sample's time point label describes: newly diagnosed GD, antithyroid drugs for less than 3 months. RNA was extracted from PBMCs in TRIzol for both TCR sequencing and RNA sequencing. Graves' disease was diagnosed according to American Thyroid Association guidelines. Recruitment of patients was carried out at an endocrinology department in Xi'an, China. Each patient gave 9 to 10 milliliters of peripheral blood, collected in an EDTA anticoagulant tube. Ficoll Paque Plus density gradient separation was used to isolate PBMCs, and no further T cell sorting was performed. An Agilent 2100 Bioanalyzer and agarose gel were used to check RNA quality, while a NanoDrop 2000 measured RNA concentration. These same records also appear under a second study, on T cells in Graves' hyperthyroidism and ophthalmopathy. The second paper states: Stable Graves' hyperthyroidism was defined as no progression to ophthalmopathy during 18 months of follow-up. The hyperthyroidism patients were between 18 and 65 years old and newly diagnosed, with a disease duration of less than 2 months. Exclusion was applied to patients with uncontrolled infections, other autoimmune diseases, pregnancy or lactation. Diagnoses were based on clinical symptoms, serum thyroxine and TRAb, thyroid ultrasound and orbital computed tomography. The first round of RT-PCR for the TCR CDR3 was performed with the HTBI primer set and the Qiagen OneStep RT-PCR kit. Most expanded thyroid clonotypes (frequency above 0.001) were also detected in blood, a finding suggesting that blood repertoires may reflect thyroid immune responses. Ophthalmopathy was separated from stable hyperthyroidism by a 13 V-J signature model, with around 90% sensitivity and 81% to 82% specificity obtained in cross-validation and 80%/75% obtained in testing. In validation, the model predicted progression to ophthalmopathy with around 71% sensitivity and less than 75% specificity, a median of around 6.6 months before onset. To identify TCR V-J signatures that set the groups apart, the researchers used a discovery cohort of 100 or so patients, made up of roughly 45 with Graves' ophthalmopathy and some 58 with stable Graves' hyperthyroidism. An independent validation cohort of around 19 hyperthyroidism patients and about 16 patients who later progressed to ophthalmopathy tested prospective prediction of ophthalmopathy. The roughly 91 discovery patients were randomly split 7:3 into training and test sets. In about six Graves' hyperthyroidism patients, the study also compared T-cell repertoires from thyroid tissue with T-cell repertoires from blood. Following sampling, methimazole starting at 30 mg daily was given to hyperthyroidism patients, and high-dose intravenous methylprednisolone was given to ophthalmopathy patients. The libraries were constructed in a second round of multiplex PCR and then size-selected and purified. Paired-end sequencing of the libraries was performed with 100 bp reads on an Illumina HiSeq2000. SOAPnuke was used to process the raw data, with reads discarded if the reads contained adapters or uncalled bases, had a mean Phred below 15, or lacked an exact constant-primer or identifier match. High-quality paired reads were merged with COPE v1.2.5, and unique nucleotide sequences were defined as clonotypes. MiTCR v1.1 was used to align clonotypes to the IMGT TRBV, TRBD and TRBJ reference segments. Analysis was restricted to V-J combinations with a frequency above 0.0001, which covered 99.2% of repertoires. The TCS score was defined as F50 (clonal expansion) divided by E x V (chaos), with BLOSUM62-based TCRdist calculated between CDR3 peptides within each V-J. Welch's t-statistics and random forest reduced roughly 540 V-J features to 10 to 15, which were used in a naive Bayes classifier (R e1071). Sample size was not statistically predetermined, and blinding of investigators to group allocation was not performed. TCR Vbeta CDR3 sequencing of 130 to 150 peripheral blood samples (43 ophthalmopathy, 75 or so hyperthyroidism and approximately 17 progressor patients) is reported in the paper.

Sequences were derived from peripheral blood mononuclear cells (PBMCs), sampled at new diagnosis, from a patient treated with antithyroid drugs. This receptor was identified in a woman in her 30s with Graves disease. Donor details come from another sample of the same person, matched by shared clones. The chain joins TRBV7-8 to TRBJ1-5; a tentative D match to TRBD1 spans 6 bases. The CDR3 region reads CASSLTRRGYNQPQHF. In nucleotide form, the sequence is TGTGCCAGCAGCTTAACGAGAAGGGGGTACAATCAGCCCCAGCATTTT.